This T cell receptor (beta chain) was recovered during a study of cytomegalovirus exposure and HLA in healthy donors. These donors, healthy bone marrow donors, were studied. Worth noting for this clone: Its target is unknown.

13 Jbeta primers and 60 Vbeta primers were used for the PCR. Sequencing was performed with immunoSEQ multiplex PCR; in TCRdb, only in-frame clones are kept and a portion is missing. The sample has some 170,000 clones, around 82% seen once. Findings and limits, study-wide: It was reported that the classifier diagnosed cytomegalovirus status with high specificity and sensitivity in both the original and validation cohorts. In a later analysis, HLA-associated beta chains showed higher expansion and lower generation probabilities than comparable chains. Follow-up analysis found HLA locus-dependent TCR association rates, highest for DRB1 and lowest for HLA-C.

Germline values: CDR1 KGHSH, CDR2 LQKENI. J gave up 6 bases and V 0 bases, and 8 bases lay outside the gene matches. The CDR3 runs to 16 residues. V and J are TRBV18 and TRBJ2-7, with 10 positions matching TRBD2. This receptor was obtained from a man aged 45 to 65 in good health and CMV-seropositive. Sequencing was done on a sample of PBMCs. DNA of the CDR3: TGTGCCAGCTCACCACCGGCTAGCGGGAGCCGGGGCGAGCAGTACTTC. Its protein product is CASSPPASGSRGEQYF. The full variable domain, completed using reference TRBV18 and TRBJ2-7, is NAGVMQNPRHLVRRRGQEARLRCSPMKGHSHVYWYRQLPEEGLKFMVYLQKENIIDESGMPKERFSAEFPKEGPSILRIQQVVRGDSAAYFCASSPPASGSRGEQYFGPGTRLTVT.